This T cell receptor beta chain is drawn from a study of Graves' ophthalmopathy and Graves' hyperthyroidism. General observations from the study: Ophthalmopathy progression predictions by the model showed about 79% specificity and roughly 71% sensitivity.

There are many counts of this clonotype. The antigen is not known. The sequenced template was RNA, covering the TCR beta CDR3 region. In the first round, RT-PCR was carried out with HTBI primers, and a multiplex PCR formed the second round. TCRdb re-derived calls from the multiplex PCR reads in MiXCR, one entry per CDR3 protein. This table holds around 400,000 distinct CDR3 sequences, 20% to 25% found once. Germline-derived CDR1 and CDR2 are SGHRS and YFSETQ. V lost 3 bases, J lost 5 bases, and 17 bases lay in between. This CDR3 has 15 residues. The chain is built from TRBV5-1 and TRBJ2-5; D not resolved. The sequenced sample consisted of peripheral blood. This clonotype was obtained from a young woman with stable Graves' hyperthyroidism. The chain's CDR3 is CASSSDRFDGETQYF. In DNA form, the CDR3 reads TGCGCCAGCAGCTCAGACCGGTTTGATGGGGAGACCCAGTACTTC.